Listed here is a single T cell receptor beta chain. Its target is not known. With 60 Vbeta and 13 Jbeta primers, the PCR was carried out. Profiling relied on immunoSEQ multiplex PCR, and the TCRdb table lists in-frame clones only, not all of them. The repertoire holds about 97,000 clones, with around 82% as singletons. The ends were cut back, 5 bases at V and 6 bases at J, with 14 bases in the middle. Germline V gene data show CDR1 as SGHTA and CDR2 as FQGNSA. The CDR3 is 13 residues long. This record comes from a study of cytomegalovirus exposure and HLA in healthy donors. Turning to the study itself: Within an early data release were 65 million to 90 million unique TCRs drawn from HLA-typed donors. General study results and limits: Most subjects' HLA-A and HLA-B alleles were reportedly predicted from TCR beta sequences. There was a cluster of highly shared sequence variants that was likely a sequencing artifact. When analyzed later, a missense DCLRE1C variant was found to be linked to TCR beta V- and J-gene trimming.

This clonotype was obtained from a man in his forties in good health and CMV-seropositive. This chain uses TRBV7-2 with TRBJ2-7; the D gene is possibly TRBD2 (6 bases). Material for sequencing was PBMCs. CDR3 bases: TGTGCCAGCAGCCCCCCCGGAGGGCCCGAGCAGTACTTC. Amino acid sequence: CASSPPGGPEQYF.